This record looks at one T cell receptor (beta chain) sequence and its context. The source of the sample is a study of blood T cell repertoires in COVID-19. Overall study: COVID-19 samples collected from the United States, Italy and Spain covered acute and convalescent phases. In each case, the material was cDNA or gDNA derived from T cells, B-cell-depleted T cells, or PBMCs.

Original analysis: Researchers report that nucleated cell counts were estimated from reference gene primer amplification. Clones were read by immunoSEQ multiplex PCR, and TCRdb kept only the in-frame ones, dropping some. That table furnishes V, J and clone size, whereas the DNA furnished D and trimming. The sample lists about 380,000 clones; 85% were seen once. This receptor was identified in a woman under 30 with acute or convalescent COVID-19. The source material was peripheral blood.

CDR3 region: CAWLRDSSTDTQYF. In DNA form, the CDR3 reads TGTGCCTGGCTTCGGGACAGTTCCACAGATACGCAGTATTTT. V gene TRBV30 combines with J gene TRBJ2-3, with 7 positions matching TRBD1. The CDR3 contains 14 residues. Trimming took 5 bases from V and 2 from J; bases not matched to a gene: 7. Germline V gene data show CDR1 as GTSNPN and CDR2 as SVGIG (reference sequence). The variable domain in full, completed from reference TRBV30 and TRBJ2-3, reads SQTIHQWPATLVQPVGSPLSLECTVEGTSNPNLYWYRQAAGRGLQLLFYSVGIGQISSEVPQNLSASRPQDRQFILSSKKLLLSDSGFYLCAWLRDSSTDTQYFGPGTRLTVL.